A single sample is the source of the 20 T cell receptor beta chains below, sequenced in a study of blood T cell repertoires in COVID-19. Profiling relied on immunoSEQ multiplex PCR, and the TCRdb table lists in-frame clones only, not all of them. Found here are 150,000 to 200,000 clones, roughly 90% of them singletons; the top ten hold roughly 3.1%. The sample was peripheral blood. The receptors stem from a man aged 55 to 70 with acute or convalescent COVID-19.

The gene calls are TRBV7-2 and TRBJ1-2; D possibly corresponds to TRBD1 (6 bases). CDR3 length equals 16 residues. The germline gives CDR1 SGHTA, CDR2 FQGNSA. The germline V and J ends were trimmed by 2 bases and 6 bases, with 19 bases remaining between them. The CDR3 reads CASSLSRGAPRHGYTF. The CDR3 region has the DNA TGTGCCAGCAGCTTAAGCCGGGGGGCCCCGCGGCATGGCTACACCTTC.

The rearrangement joins TRBV29-1 to TRBJ2-7; 8 bases are a match to TRBD1. V shed 5 bases and J 6 bases; nucleotides not matched to a gene: 9. The CDR3 consists of 13 residues. CDR1 SQVTM and CDR2 ANQGSEA come from the germline V gene. CDR3 nucleotides: TGCAGCGTTCGGACAGGGAAATATTCCGAGCAGTACTTC. Protein: CSVRTGKYSEQYF.

This chain connects TRBV18 to TRBJ2-7; tentative D call: TRBD2 (6 bases). The CDR3 has 13 residues. Germline lookup yields CDR1 KGHSH and CDR2 LQKENI. The V and J ends lost 5 bases and 2 bases respectively, with 10 bases between them. This CDR3 reads CASSGGLTYEQYF. CDR3 sequence (DNA): TGTGCCAGCTCAGGAGGGCTTACCTACGAGCAGTACTTC.

This chain links TRBV5-4 with TRBJ2-7; 7 bases map to TRBD1. V shed 3 bases, J shed 2 bases, and the junction held 8 bases outside the gene matches. The CDR3 consists of 15 residues. Germline CDR1 SGHNT, CDR2 YYREEE (reference sequence). The CDR3: CASSSSWDSTYEQYF. The CDR3 DNA reads TGTGCCAGCAGCTCATCGTGGGACAGTACCTACGAGCAGTACTTC. The full variable domain, its missing parts supplied by reference TRBV5-4 and TRBJ2-7, is ETGVTQSPTHLIKTRGQQVTLRCSSQSGHNTVSWYQQALGQGPQFIFQYYREEENGRGNFPPRFSGLQFPNYSSELNVNALELDDSALYLCASSSSWDSTYEQYFGPGTRLTVT.

The chain combines TRBV5-1 with TRBJ1-6, with no clear D. The V gene's germline CDR1 is SGHRS and CDR2 YFSETQ. V lost 0 bases, J lost 8 bases, and 15 bases lay in between. The CDR3 spans 16 residues. CDR3 protein: CASSLASSKRDSPLHF. CDR3 sequence (DNA): TGCGCCAGCAGCTTGGCCTCCTCCAAGCGGGATTCACCCCTCCACTTT.

The chain recombines TRBV7-3 with TRBJ1-2; D may be TRBD1 (6 bases). V gave up 3 bases and J gave up 6 bases, with 11 bases separating them. CDR1 is SGHTA, CDR2 FQGTGA, per germline. The CDR3 is made up of 13 amino acids. The CDR3 here is CASSFTGINGYTF. CDR3 DNA: TGTGCCAGCAGCTTCACAGGGATCAATGGCTACACCTTC.

The V call is TRBV4-2, the J call TRBJ2-3, with D possibly matching TRBD1 (5 bases). The V gene's germline CDR1 is LGHNA and CDR2 YNFKEQ. This CDR3 has 19 residues. Between the trimmed V and J ends, which lost 0 bases and 0 bases, there was a span of 19 bases. CDR3 sequence: CASSQEGGRGTVSTDTQYF. In nucleotides, the CDR3 is TGTGCCAGCAGCCAAGAAGGTGGTAGGGGCACAGTGAGCACAGATACGCAGTATTTT.

This clone was observed a handful of times. J is TRBJ1-1 and V is TRBV7-9; perhaps TRBD1 as D (5 bases). The CDR3 contains 13 residues. V lost 1 base and J lost 6, with 9 bases in between. From germline, CDR1 is SEHNR and CDR2 FQNEAQ (reference sequence). The DNA of the CDR3 is TGTGCCAGCAGCTTAGACGACAGCCCTGAAGCTTTCTTT. Protein product: CASSLDDSPEAFF. The full variable domain, completed using reference TRBV7-9 and TRBJ1-1, is DTGVSQNPRHKITKRGQNVTFRCDPISEHNRLYWYRQTLGQGPEFLTYFQNEAQLEKSRLLSDRFSAERPKGSFSTLEIQRTEQGDSAMYLCASSLDDSPEAFFGQGTRLTVV.

This chain links TRBV11-2 with TRBJ1-2, with a weak D call TRBD1 (6 bases). From germline, CDR1 is SGHAT and CDR2 FQNNGV. The V end lost 2 bases, the J end lost 2 bases, and 15 bases lay between the germline ends. This CDR3 has 16 amino acids. The CDR3 loop is CASSLSPGQMNYGYTF. The CDR3, as DNA: TGTGCCAGCAGCTTATCTCCGGGACAAATGAACTATGGCTACACCTTC.

V usage is TRBV5-6 and J usage is TRBJ2-1; tentatively, D is TRBD1 (5 bases). CDR3 length: 16 amino acids. V was cut by 2 bases and J by 7 bases, with 19 bases left in between. Germline V gene sequence: CDR1 SGHDT, CDR2 YYEEEE. CDR3 sequence reads: CASSFPIHDSENEQFF. DNA of the CDR3: TGTGCCAGCAGCTTCCCTATACATGACAGCGAAAATGAGCAGTTCTTC.

The V gene is TRBV18, the J gene TRBJ1-5, with D unclear. The CDR3 totals 15 residues. Germline V gene sequence: CDR1 KGHSH, CDR2 LQKENI. Trimming left V 4 bases short and J 4 bases short, with 14 bases between. CDR3 residues: CASSLKTNYNQPQHF. The DNA for the CDR3 is TGTGCCAGCTCACTTAAAACAAATTATAATCAGCCCCAGCATTTT.

The CDR3 sequence is CASSGQGSYGYTF. CDR3 in DNA: TGTGCCAGCAGTGGACAGGGATCCTATGGCTACACCTTC. V gene TRBV7-9 combines with J gene TRBJ1-2; 8 positions agree with TRBD1. Losses at the gene ends were 6 bases for V and 4 bases for J; bases not matched to a gene: 4. Looked up from germline, CDR1 is SEHNR and CDR2 is FQNEAQ (reference sequence). The CDR3 has 13 residues.

The V gene is TRBV12-3 or TRBV12-4, the J gene TRBJ1-2; 8 bases are shared with TRBD1. With V trimmed by 5 bases and J by 7 bases, 6 bases remained unmatched. The CDR3 is made up of 13 amino acids. CDR3 sequence (DNA): TGTGCCAGCAGTACCAGGGGGCGCGGTGGCTACACCTTC. This gives the protein CASSTRGRGGYTF.

The V call is TRBV7-2, the J call TRBJ1-1, with D possibly being TRBD1 (6 bases). CDR3 length: 19 amino acids. The germline CDR1 and CDR2 sequences are SGHTA and FQGNSA. V lost 7 bases and J 1 base, leaving 28 bases between the germline ends. The CDR3 here is CASNLDWGAGPRGNTEAFF. The CDR3 region has the DNA TGTGCCAGCAACCTCGACTGGGGCGCAGGGCCCAGGGGGAACACTGAAGCTTTCTTT.

The chain joins TRBV6-1 to TRBJ1-5; D might be TRBD1 (5 bases). V was pared by 3 bases and J by 1 base, with 16 bases between. The germline CDR1 and CDR2 sequences are MNHNS and SASEGT. The CDR3 contains 17 residues. This chain's CDR3 is CASSDRQRTTSNQPQHF. For the CDR3, the DNA is TGTGCCAGCAGTGACCGACAGCGAACGACCAGCAATCAGCCCCAGCATTTT.

The chain employs TRBV28 and TRBJ2-2; a weak D match, TRBD2 (6 bases). Per germline, CDR1 MDHEN and CDR2 SYDVKM. Trimming cost V 2 bases and J 2 bases, with 9 bases left between them. The CDR3 covers 15 residues. The CDR3 coding sequence is TGTGCCAGCAGTTTAGCGGGGCCTAACACCGGGGAGCTGTTTTTT. As protein: CASSLAGPNTGELFF.

The V gene is TRBV4-2, the J gene TRBJ1-3, with D perhaps matching TRBD1 (5 bases). The CDR3 extends over 14 amino acids. The V end lost 0 bases, the J end lost 3 bases, and 6 bases lay between the germline ends. Germline CDR1 LGHNA, CDR2 YNFKEQ. CDR3 loop: CASSQDGGGNTIYF. CDR3 coding DNA: TGTGCCAGCAGCCAAGACGGGGGTGGAAACACCATATATTTT.

The J gene is TRBJ2-3, the V gene TRBV19, with unresolved D. The CDR3 contains 14 residues. Germline V CDR1 and CDR2: LNHDA, SQIVND (reference sequence). Between the trimmed V and J ends, which lost 4 bases and 0 bases, there was a span of 8 bases. CDR3 residues: CASSTRSSTDTQYF. The CDR3 DNA sequence: TGTGCCAGTAGTACCCGGTCTAGCACAGATACGCAGTATTTT.

This clone appeared a single time. The chain joins TRBV19 to TRBJ2-7, with TRBD1 matching 10 bases. The CDR3 runs to 15 residues. In germline, CDR1 is LNHDA, CDR2 SQIVND (reference sequence). Unmatched junction bases numbered 10, after V lost 5 bases and J lost 6 bases. The CDR3 sequence is CASSWSRDRGSEQYF. CDR3 nucleotides: TGTGCCAGTAGTTGGTCCCGGGACAGGGGAAGCGAGCAGTACTTC. Full variable domain (rest looked up from reference TRBV19 and TRBJ2-7): DGGITQSPKYLFRKEGQNVTLSCEQNLNHDAMYWYRQDPGQGLRLIYYSQIVNDFQKGDIAEGYSVSREKKESFPLTVTSAQKNPTAFYLCASSWSRDRGSEQYFGPGTRLTVT.

V usage is TRBV15 and J usage is TRBJ1-2, with 8 bases identical to TRBD1. The V gene's germline CDR1 is LNHNV and CDR2 YYDKDF (reference sequence). Trimming took 3 bases from V and 7 from J; bases not matched to a gene: 7. This CDR3 is built from 14 residues. The CDR3 protein is CATSSDRGSVGYTF. DNA of the CDR3: TGTGCCACCAGCAGCGACAGGGGATCCGTTGGCTACACCTTC.